Listed below are T cell receptor beta chains from one sample, sequenced in a study of T-cell memory formation after mild COVID-19. From the 5' RACE reads, TCRdb called clonotypes with MiXCR, one entry per CDR3 protein. The sample yields just over 300,000 distinct CDR3 sequences, approximately 19% seen once. Sample: PBMCs or a T cell subset sorted from them (not recorded which). The receptors derive from a man younger than 35 who had mild COVID-19 (a few samples of this study predate the infection). Cell type and time point are not known. Each CDR3 is given with its conserved first and last residue. D genes are given only for firm matches. Not all rows give a size; the values are once, few, many and, for expanded clones, a class.

TRBJ1-1 | . | TRBD1 | TRBV2 | CASSEGATGRFAEAFF | TGTGCCAGCAGTGAAGGGGCGACAGGGAGGTTTGCTGAAGCTTTCTTT
TRBJ2-3 | many | TRBD2 | TRBV7-2 | CASTSGTIPDTQYF | TGTGCCAGCACCTCAGGGACTATCCCAGATACGCAGTATTTT
TRBJ1-2 | . | TRBD1 | TRBV5-1 | CASSPDRGPPYGYTF | TGCGCCAGCAGCCCTGACAGGGGGCCGCCCTATGGCTACACCTTC
TRBJ1-5 | few | TRBD1 | TRBV25-1 | CASRPRDRGLLEQPQHF | TGTGCCAGCAGGCCCCGGGACAGGGGCCTCCTGGAACAGCCCCAGCATTTT
TRBJ1-2 | . | . | TRBV7-9 | CASSLLFRGGNGYTF | TGTGCCAGCAGCTTACTCTTTCGGGGGGGCAATGGCTACACCTTC
TRBJ1-6 | . | TRBD1 | TRBV5-4 | CASSFRQGGGSPLHF | TGTGCCAGCAGCTTCCGACAGGGTGGAGGTTCACCCCTCCACTTT
TRBJ2-1 | few | TRBD1 | TRBV6-5 | CASSYFRGQGYEQFF | TGTGCCAGCAGTTACTTCAGGGGACAGGGCTATGAGCAGTTCTTC
TRBJ2-3 | . | . | TRBV2 | CASCSRRVPDTQYF | TGTGCCAGCTGCAGTCGCAGGGTCCCAGATACGCAGTATTTT
TRBJ1-1 | once | . | TRBV4-1 | CASRLIGGANTEAFF | TGCGCCAGCAGGTTAATCGGAGGGGCGAACACTGAAGCTTTCTTT
TRBJ2-3 | . | . | TRBV14 | CASSQELQGSGVSDTQYF | TGTGCCAGCAGCCAAGAACTTCAAGGGTCGGGGGTATCCGATACGCAGTATTTT
TRBJ2-5 | few | . | TRBV7-3 | CASSPGSAETQYF | TGTGCCAGCAGCCCCGGATCAGCGGAGACCCAGTACTTC
TRBJ1-3 | . | . | TRBV29-1 | CSVELTDSGNTIYF | TGCAGCGTTGAATTGACAGACTCTGGAAACACCATATATTTT
TRBJ1-1 | . | . | TRBV20-1 | CSVFRGGTEAFF | TGCAGTGTATTCCGGGGCGGGACTGAAGCTTTCTTT
TRBJ1-5 | few | . | TRBV12-3/TRBV12-4 | CASSLRGRGNQPQHF | TGTGCCAGCAGTTTACGGGGGCGCGGCAATCAGCCCCAGCATTTT
TRBJ2-6 | few | . | TRBV4-3 | CASSQSPSGANVLTF | TGCGCCAGCAGCCAATCTCCCTCTGGGGCCAACGTCCTGACTTTC
TRBJ2-1 | . | . | TRBV6-1 | CASSTRSGESYNEQFF | TGTGCCAGCAGCACACGGTCGGGTGAGTCCTACAATGAGCAGTTCTTC
TRBJ2-1 | many | . | TRBV7-3 | CASSRMGGEQFF | TGTGCCAGCAGCCGGATGGGGGGTGAGCAGTTCTTC
TRBJ1-1 | . | . | TRBV25-1 | CASSEFESMNTEAFF | TGTGCCAGCAGTGAATTTGAGAGCATGAACACTGAAGCTTTCTTT
TRBJ2-5 | . | TRBD2 | TRBV20-1 | CSARGQAGGQETQYF | TGCAGTGCTAGGGGTCAGGCGGGGGGACAAGAGACCCAGTACTTC
TRBJ1-4 | . | . | TRBV7-9 | CASGPGQPEKLFF | TGTGCCAGCGGACCTGGACAGCCTGAAAAACTGTTTTTT
TRBJ2-7 | many | . | TRBV6-4 | CASSPAPFSYEQYF | TGTGCCAGCAGTCCAGCTCCCTTCTCCTACGAGCAGTACTTC
TRBJ2-3 | many | . | TRBV4-3 | CASRYSRGTLGTDTQYF | TGCGCCAGCAGATACTCCAGGGGCACCCTTGGCACAGATACGCAGTATTTT
TRBJ2-5 | . | . | TRBV18 | CASSPPVYQETQYF | TGTGCCAGCTCACCACCTGTGTACCAAGAGACCCAGTACTTC
TRBJ2-3 | . | TRBD2 | TRBV11-2 | CASSLDRTSGGWATDTQYF | TGTGCCAGCAGCTTAGATCGTACTAGCGGGGGGTGGGCGACAGATACGCAGTATTTT
TRBJ1-1 | . | . | TRBV4-2 | CASSQDRGSEAFF | TGTGCCAGCAGCCAAGATCGGGGCAGTGAAGCTTTCTTT
TRBJ2-5 | many | . | TRBV5-1 | CASSLGDTSQETQYF | TGCGCCAGCAGCTTGGGAGACACGAGCCAAGAGACCCAGTACTTC
TRBJ2-2 | . | . | TRBV7-9 | CASRATWTRQNTGELFF | TGTGCCAGCAGGGCAACTTGGACACGTCAGAACACCGGGGAGCTGTTTTTT
TRBJ2-7 | . | . | TRBV6-5 | CASRKGTGNSYEQYF | TGTGCCAGCAGAAAGGGAACAGGAAATTCCTACGAGCAGTACTTC
TRBJ2-3 | . | . | TRBV5-1 | CASSSGAGQDTDTQYF | TGCGCCAGCAGCTCGGGAGCGGGACAGGACACAGATACGCAGTATTTT
TRBJ2-1 | . | . | TRBV6-5 | CASSYSVVEYNEQFF | TGTGCCAGCAGTTACTCAGTAGTCGAGTACAATGAGCAGTTCTTC
TRBJ1-1 | . | . | TRBV5-4 | CASSSVGLGPEAFF | TGTGCCAGCAGCTCCGTCGGGCTGGGCCCTGAAGCTTTCTTT
TRBJ1-1 | . | . | TRBV7-3 | CASSPTLPGKAEAFF | TGTGCCAGCAGCCCGACTTTACCGGGGAAGGCTGAAGCTTTCTTT
TRBJ2-2 | . | . | TRBV9 | CASSRRGRGRTGELFF | TGTGCCAGCAGCAGAAGGGGGCGGGGGCGCACCGGGGAGCTGTTTTTT
TRBJ2-2 | few | . | TRBV29-1 | CSGSLTGSGELFF | TGCAGCGGGTCCTTAACGGGGAGCGGGGAGCTGTTTTTT
TRBJ1-2 | . | . | TRBV28 | CASRDLGYTF | TGTGCCAGCAGGGATCTCGGCTACACCTTC
TRBJ2-3 | . | . | TRBV4-1 | CASSLGPPVDTQYF | TGCGCCAGCAGCCTAGGACCACCCGTGGATACGCAGTATTTT
TRBJ1-1 | . | . | TRBV5-1 | CASSLGIATEAFF | TGCGCCAGCAGCTTGGGTATTGCCACTGAAGCTTTCTTT
TRBJ2-5 | . | . | TRBV9 | CASSVDRRQETQYF | TGTGCCAGCAGCGTAGACCGCCGCCAAGAGACCCAGTACTTC
TRBJ2-3 | few | . | TRBV14 | CASSQGGHMEAQPDTQYF | TGTGCCAGCAGCCAAGGGGGCCATATGGAGGCACAGCCGGATACGCAGTATTTT
TRBJ2-5 | few | . | TRBV6-5 | CASSWLGQETQYF | TGTGCCAGCAGTTGGCTCGGCCAAGAGACCCAGTACTTC
TRBJ1-4 | . | . | TRBV13 | CASGHPSVGEKLFF | TGTGCCAGCGGACACCCGAGTGTTGGTGAAAAACTGTTTTTT